The T cell receptor beta chain described here comes from a study of blood T cell repertoires in COVID-19. Libraries were prepared by immunoSEQ multiplex PCR; TCRdb keeps only in-frame clonotypes and omits some of them. The sample comprises over 300,000 clones, around 87% of which are singletons, and roughly 0.97% rests with the top ten. The germline V gene encodes CDR1 SGHKS and CDR2 YYEKEE (reference sequence). Trimming removed 1 base from V and 0 bases from J, with 5 bases in between. This CDR3 has 13 residues. The source of this sequence is a woman aged 25 to 39 with acute COVID-19. The gene calls are TRBV5-5 and TRBJ2-7, with D hard to call. Sequencing input: PBMCs or T cells enriched from blood (not recorded which). The CDR3 nucleotides read TGTGCCAGCAGCTTGTACAGCTCCTACGAGCAGTACTTC. Translating it yields CASSLYSSYEQYF.